Listed below are T cell receptor beta chains from one sample, sequenced in a study of blood T cell repertoires in COVID-19. The table came from immunoSEQ multiplex PCR; TCRdb's copy has only in-frame clones and leaves some out. The sample shows more than 150,000 clones, over 90% of them seen only once. The specimen sequenced was peripheral blood. The receptors here all came from a man aged 45-60 years with acute or convalescent COVID-19. Each CDR3 is given with its conserved first and last residue. D genes are given only for firm matches. Expanded clones are given a class, and other clones once, few, many or no size at all.

d_call: -
j_call: TRBJ2-1
v_call: TRBV29-1
clone_size: -
cdr3_nt: TGCAGCGTTGAAGTAAGGGAGCGTCCAAGCTCCTACAATGAGCAGTTCTTC
cdr3_aa: CSVEVRERPSSYNEQFF

d_call: TRBD1
j_call: TRBJ1-5
v_call: TRBV3-1/TRBV3-2
clone_size: -
cdr3_nt: TGTGCCAGCAGCCAACAGGGGGACAATCAGCCCCAGCATTTT
cdr3_aa: CASSQQGDNQPQHF

d_call: -
j_call: TRBJ2-2
v_call: TRBV9
clone_size: -
cdr3_nt: TGTGCCAGCAGCGTAGAAGGCAGGTCAACCGGGGAGCTGTTTTTT
cdr3_aa: CASSVEGRSTGELFF

d_call: -
j_call: TRBJ1-1
v_call: TRBV19
clone_size: -
cdr3_nt: TGTGCCAGTAGTATGCAGGGGAACACTGAAGCTTTCTTT
cdr3_aa: CASSMQGNTEAFF

d_call: -
j_call: TRBJ2-7
v_call: TRBV15
clone_size: -
cdr3_nt: TGTGCCACCAGCAGAACCGGGACATTCTACGAGCAGTACTTC
cdr3_aa: CATSRTGTFYEQYF

d_call: -
j_call: TRBJ2-1
v_call: TRBV19
clone_size: -
cdr3_nt: TGTGCCAGTAGTACCCTCCCCCGGGGAAGCTCCTACAATGAGCAGTTCTTC
cdr3_aa: CASSTLPRGSSYNEQFF

d_call: -
j_call: TRBJ2-1
v_call: TRBV7-2
clone_size: -
cdr3_nt: TGTGCCAGCACCCCGTCTCCGAGCTCCTACAATGAGCAGTTCTTC
cdr3_aa: CASTPSPSSYNEQFF

d_call: TRBD2
j_call: TRBJ2-3
v_call: TRBV29-1
clone_size: -
cdr3_nt: TGCAGCTCCGTCTCCGGACTAGCGGTTCCATCGGATACGCAGTATTTT
cdr3_aa: CSSVSGLAVPSDTQYF

d_call: -
j_call: TRBJ2-1
v_call: TRBV19
clone_size: -
cdr3_nt: TGTGCCAGTAGTACTAACAGCTACAATGAGCAGTTCTTC
cdr3_aa: CASSTNSYNEQFF

d_call: -
j_call: TRBJ1-2
v_call: TRBV12-3/TRBV12-4
clone_size: -
cdr3_nt: TGTGCCAGCAGTTTAGTCGGGGTCGGCTACACCTTC
cdr3_aa: CASSLVGVGYTF

d_call: -
j_call: TRBJ1-1
v_call: TRBV28
clone_size: -
cdr3_nt: TGTGCCAGCAGTTTAGTCGACCGGGTGGAAGCTTTCTTT
cdr3_aa: CASSLVDRVEAFF

d_call: -
j_call: TRBJ2-5
v_call: TRBV21-1
clone_size: -
cdr3_nt: TGTGCCAGCAGCTTCACACGGAGGACGGCCCAAGAGACCCAGTACTTC
cdr3_aa: CASSFTRRTAQETQYF

d_call: -
j_call: TRBJ1-1
v_call: TRBV18
clone_size: -
cdr3_nt: TGTGCCAGCTCACCCCAGCGGTCTGAAGCTTTCTTT
cdr3_aa: CASSPQRSEAFF

d_call: TRBD1
j_call: TRBJ2-1
v_call: TRBV7-9
clone_size: -
cdr3_nt: TGTGCCAGCACCCCGGGACAGGGATCCTCTAATTCCAACAATGAGCAGTTCTTC
cdr3_aa: CASTPGQGSSNSNNEQFF

d_call: -
j_call: TRBJ1-5
v_call: TRBV7-9
clone_size: -
cdr3_nt: TGTGCCAGCAGCTTCGGGACTCAGAATCAGCCCCAGCATTTT
cdr3_aa: CASSFGTQNQPQHF

d_call: -
j_call: TRBJ2-3
v_call: TRBV29-1
clone_size: -
cdr3_nt: TGCAGCGCCGCCCATGGGGACATAAACACAGATACGCAGTATTTT
cdr3_aa: CSAAHGDINTDTQYF

d_call: -
j_call: TRBJ1-2
v_call: TRBV3-1/TRBV3-2
clone_size: -
cdr3_nt: TGTGCCAGCAGCCACGATTGGAAAGGGGTCTTC
cdr3_aa: CASSHDWKGVF

d_call: -
j_call: TRBJ1-3
v_call: TRBV6-6
clone_size: once
cdr3_nt: TGTGCCAGCAGGATAGGGGTCCCTGGAAACACCATATATTTT
cdr3_aa: CASRIGVPGNTIYF

d_call: -
j_call: TRBJ2-7
v_call: TRBV30
clone_size: few
cdr3_nt: TGTGCCTGGAGTGTACGGGAAAGGATAGGGTACGAGCAGTACTTC
cdr3_aa: CAWSVRERIGYEQYF

d_call: -
j_call: TRBJ1-5
v_call: TRBV2
clone_size: -
cdr3_nt: TGTGCCAGCGTCCGGGACTTCAATCAGCCCCAGCATTTT
cdr3_aa: CASVRDFNQPQHF

d_call: TRBD2
j_call: TRBJ2-5
v_call: TRBV10-3
clone_size: -
cdr3_nt: TGTGCCATCAGTGAGTTCCAGCGGGGGGAACAAGAGACCCAGTACTTC
cdr3_aa: CAISEFQRGEQETQYF

d_call: -
j_call: TRBJ1-2
v_call: TRBV5-1
clone_size: -
cdr3_nt: TGCGCCAGCAGCTTGGCCTTACAGGGTGCATATGGCTACACCTTC
cdr3_aa: CASSLALQGAYGYTF

d_call: -
j_call: TRBJ2-2
v_call: TRBV30
clone_size: few
cdr3_nt: TGTGCCTGGAGGACGAGGGAGAGGGACACCGGGGAGCTGTTTTTT
cdr3_aa: CAWRTRERDTGELFF

d_call: -
j_call: TRBJ1-3
v_call: TRBV28
clone_size: -
cdr3_nt: TGTGCCAGCAGTAAAGGGGCGGCCTCTGGAAACACCATATATTTT
cdr3_aa: CASSKGAASGNTIYF

d_call: TRBD2
j_call: TRBJ2-5
v_call: TRBV2
clone_size: -
cdr3_nt: TGTGCCAGCAGTGTAACGGCGGGGGGCCAAGAGACCCAGTACTTC
cdr3_aa: CASSVTAGGQETQYF

d_call: TRBD1
j_call: TRBJ1-1
v_call: TRBV6-5
clone_size: -
cdr3_nt: TGTGCCAGCAGCCCGCAGGGGGGCATGAACACTGAAGCTTTCTTT
cdr3_aa: CASSPQGGMNTEAFF

d_call: -
j_call: TRBJ1-2
v_call: TRBV7-8
clone_size: -
cdr3_nt: TGTGCCAGCAGCTACCGGGACACCTACTATGGCTACACCTTC
cdr3_aa: CASSYRDTYYGYTF

d_call: TRBD2
j_call: TRBJ2-2
v_call: TRBV11-2
clone_size: -
cdr3_nt: TGTGCCAGCAGCTTTTCTAGCGGGGGGGCAGCAGCCGGGGAGCTGTTTTTT
cdr3_aa: CASSFSSGGAAAGELFF

d_call: -
j_call: TRBJ1-1
v_call: TRBV18
clone_size: -
cdr3_nt: TGTGCCAGCTCACCGGCGGACAGTTCCTACACTGAAGCTTTCTTT
cdr3_aa: CASSPADSSYTEAFF

d_call: -
j_call: TRBJ2-1
v_call: TRBV7-2
clone_size: -
cdr3_nt: TGTGCCAGCAGCTTTCGACTAGCCTACAATGAGCAGTTCTTC
cdr3_aa: CASSFRLAYNEQFF

d_call: TRBD2
j_call: TRBJ2-7
v_call: TRBV6-5
clone_size: -
cdr3_nt: TGTGCCACGAGGACTAGCGGGGGCCGGAACGAGCAGTACTTC
cdr3_aa: CATRTSGGRNEQYF

d_call: -
j_call: TRBJ1-5
v_call: TRBV6-1
clone_size: once
cdr3_nt: TGTGCCAGCAGTGAGGGACTCAATCAGCCCCAGCATTTT
cdr3_aa: CASSEGLNQPQHF

d_call: -
j_call: TRBJ2-2
v_call: TRBV9
clone_size: once
cdr3_nt: TGTGCCAGCAGCGTCCAGGGGCTTAGGACCGGGGAGCTGTTTTTT
cdr3_aa: CASSVQGLRTGELFF

d_call: -
j_call: TRBJ1-4
v_call: TRBV28
clone_size: once
cdr3_nt: TGTGCCAGCACCATCAGGGGAGGGGACGAAAAACTGTTTTTT
cdr3_aa: CASTIRGGDEKLFF

d_call: TRBD1
j_call: TRBJ1-1
v_call: TRBV6-2/TRBV6-3
clone_size: -
cdr3_nt: TGTGCCAGCAGCCCCCGACAGGGGGGCACTGAAGCTTTCTTT
cdr3_aa: CASSPRQGGTEAFF

d_call: -
j_call: TRBJ1-5
v_call: TRBV5-6
clone_size: -
cdr3_nt: TGTGCCAGCAGCGCGGGACCCCTGGTTCAGCCCCAGCATTTT
cdr3_aa: CASSAGPLVQPQHF

d_call: -
j_call: TRBJ1-1
v_call: TRBV12-5
clone_size: -
cdr3_nt: TGTGCTAGTGGTTTGGTATTGAGTCGGGAATCGGACACTGAAGCTTTCTTT
cdr3_aa: CASGLVLSRESDTEAFF

d_call: TRBD1
j_call: TRBJ2-7
v_call: TRBV5-1
clone_size: -
cdr3_nt: TGCGCCAGCGGGACAGGGGAACCCTACGAGCAGTACTTC
cdr3_aa: CASGTGEPYEQYF

d_call: -
j_call: TRBJ1-2
v_call: TRBV6-5
clone_size: -
cdr3_nt: -
cdr3_aa: CASILGAEFFYGYTF

d_call: -
j_call: TRBJ2-1
v_call: TRBV7-2
clone_size: -
cdr3_nt: TGTGCCAGCAGCCCCCCAGGCGTTTTGACCTACAATGAGCAGTTCTTC
cdr3_aa: CASSPPGVLTYNEQFF

d_call: -
j_call: TRBJ2-1
v_call: TRBV7-8
clone_size: -
cdr3_nt: TGTGCCAGCAGCCAAGCTGGCAGGGGCTACAATGAGCAGTTCTTC
cdr3_aa: CASSQAGRGYNEQFF

d_call: TRBD2
j_call: TRBJ2-1
v_call: TRBV13
clone_size: -
cdr3_nt: TGTGCCAGCAGCTATGGGACTAGCGGGGGGCGTGAGCAGTTCTTC
cdr3_aa: CASSYGTSGGREQFF

d_call: TRBD1
j_call: TRBJ1-1
v_call: TRBV7-6
clone_size: -
cdr3_nt: TGTGCCAGCATCCAGACAGGGGGCCCGAACACTGAAGCTTTCTTT
cdr3_aa: CASIQTGGPNTEAFF

d_call: -
j_call: TRBJ2-2
v_call: TRBV6-5
clone_size: few
cdr3_nt: TGTGCCAGCAGAACAGGGCCGAACACCGGGGAGCTGTTTTTT
cdr3_aa: CASRTGPNTGELFF

d_call: TRBD2
j_call: TRBJ2-1
v_call: TRBV10-3
clone_size: once
cdr3_nt: TGTGCCATCGGGGGACTAGCGGGAGGGACTGAGCAGTTCTTC
cdr3_aa: CAIGGLAGGTEQFF

d_call: -
j_call: TRBJ2-2
v_call: TRBV27
clone_size: once
cdr3_nt: TGTGCCACAACTACTGCGAACACCGGGGAGCTGTTTTTT
cdr3_aa: CATTTANTGELFF

d_call: TRBD1
j_call: TRBJ2-7
v_call: TRBV5-6
clone_size: -
cdr3_nt: TGTGCCAGCAGCCCGACCGGGACAGGGGTCGAGCAGTACTTC
cdr3_aa: CASSPTGTGVEQYF

d_call: -
j_call: TRBJ1-6
v_call: TRBV11-1
clone_size: once
cdr3_nt: TGTGCCAGCAGCTTGGACGGGATTAATTCACCCCTCCACTTT
cdr3_aa: CASSLDGINSPLHF

d_call: TRBD1
j_call: TRBJ2-2
v_call: TRBV27
clone_size: -
cdr3_nt: TGTGCCAGCAGTTTACTGTCGTGGGGACAGACCGGGGAGCTGTTTTTT
cdr3_aa: CASSLLSWGQTGELFF